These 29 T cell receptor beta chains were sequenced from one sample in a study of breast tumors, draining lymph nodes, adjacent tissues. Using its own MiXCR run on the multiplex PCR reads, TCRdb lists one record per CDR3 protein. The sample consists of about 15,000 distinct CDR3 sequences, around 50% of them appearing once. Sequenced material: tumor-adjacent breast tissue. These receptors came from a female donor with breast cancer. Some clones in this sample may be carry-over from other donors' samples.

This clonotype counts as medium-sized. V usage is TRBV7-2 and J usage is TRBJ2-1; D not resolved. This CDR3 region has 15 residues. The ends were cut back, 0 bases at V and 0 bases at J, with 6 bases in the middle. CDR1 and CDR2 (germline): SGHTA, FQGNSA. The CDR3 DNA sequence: TGTGCCAGCAGCTTAGCAATTAACTCCTACAATGAGCAGTTCTTC. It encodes CASSLAINSYNEQFF.

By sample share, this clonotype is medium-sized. The CDR3 DNA is TGCAGTGCTAGAGATTCAAGACAGGGTCCTAGAGGCGAGCAGTACTTC. It yields the protein CSARDSRQGPRGEQYF. The chain couples TRBV20-1 to TRBJ2-7, with TRBD1 matching 7 bases. In germline, CDR1 is DFQATT, CDR2 SNEGSKA (reference sequence). CDR3 length: 16 amino acids. The V segment lost 0 bases and the J segment 6 bases; nucleotides outside the gene matches: 14.

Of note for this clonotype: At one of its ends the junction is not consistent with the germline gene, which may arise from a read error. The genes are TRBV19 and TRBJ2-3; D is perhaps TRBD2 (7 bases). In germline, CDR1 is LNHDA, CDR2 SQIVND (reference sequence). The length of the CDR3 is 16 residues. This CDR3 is CASSGGGGSTQIRRFF. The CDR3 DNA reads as TGTGCCAGTAGTGGGGGGGGGGGCAGTACACAGATACGCAGGTTTTTT.

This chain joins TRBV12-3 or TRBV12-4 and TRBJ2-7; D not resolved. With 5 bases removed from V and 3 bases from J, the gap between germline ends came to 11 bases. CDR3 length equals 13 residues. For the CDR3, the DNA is TGTGCCAGCAGTCCGGACCTCGGCTACGAGCAGTACTTC. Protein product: CASSPDLGYEQYF.

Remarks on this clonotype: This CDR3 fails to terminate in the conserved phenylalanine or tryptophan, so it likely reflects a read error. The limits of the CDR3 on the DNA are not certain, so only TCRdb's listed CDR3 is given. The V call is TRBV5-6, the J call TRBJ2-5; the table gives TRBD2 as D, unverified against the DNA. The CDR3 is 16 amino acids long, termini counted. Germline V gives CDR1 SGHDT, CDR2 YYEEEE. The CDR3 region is CASSLFEGNYGYTFGS.

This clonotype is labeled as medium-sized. CDR3 in DNA: TGTGCCAGCAGTGAATCGGAGGTTCAGCCCCAGCATTTT. This gives the protein CASSESEVQPQHF. The chain uses TRBV2 and TRBJ1-5; no definite D call. The CDR3 sequence is 13 residues long. The germline V gene has CDR1 SNHLY and CDR2 FYNNEI. Trimming took 2 bases from V and 6 from J, leaving 8 bases between them.

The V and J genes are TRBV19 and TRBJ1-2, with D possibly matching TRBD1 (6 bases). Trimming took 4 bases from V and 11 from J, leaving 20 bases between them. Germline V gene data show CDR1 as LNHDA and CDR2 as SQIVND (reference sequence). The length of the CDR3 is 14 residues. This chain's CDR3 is CASSKPGGHVGYTF. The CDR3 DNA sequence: TGTGCCAGTAGTAAACCGGGGGGGCACGTGGGGTACACCTTC.

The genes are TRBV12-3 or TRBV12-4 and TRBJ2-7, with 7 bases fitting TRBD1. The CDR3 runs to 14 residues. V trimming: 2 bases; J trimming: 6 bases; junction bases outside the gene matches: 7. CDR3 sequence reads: CASSLQGDYGEQYF. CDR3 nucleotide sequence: TGTGCCAGCAGTTTACAGGGGGATTATGGCGAGCAGTACTTC.

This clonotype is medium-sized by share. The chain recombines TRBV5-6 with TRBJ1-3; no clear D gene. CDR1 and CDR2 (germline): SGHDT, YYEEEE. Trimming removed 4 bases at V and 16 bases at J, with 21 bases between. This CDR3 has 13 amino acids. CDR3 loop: CASSQGSSVTAYF. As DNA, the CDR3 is TGTGCCAGCAGCCAAGGAAGTTCAGTGACTGCGTATTTT.

This chain's CDR3 is CASSLRDREGEKLFF. The CDR3 DNA is TGTGCCAGCAGTCTCCGGGACAGGGAGGGTGAAAAACTGTTTTTT. The gene calls are TRBV2 and TRBJ1-4, with 9 bases fitting TRBD1. The CDR3 length is 15 residues. Germline-derived CDR1 and CDR2 are SNHLY and FYNNEI. J lost 7 bases, V lost 5 bases, and 8 bases had no gene match.

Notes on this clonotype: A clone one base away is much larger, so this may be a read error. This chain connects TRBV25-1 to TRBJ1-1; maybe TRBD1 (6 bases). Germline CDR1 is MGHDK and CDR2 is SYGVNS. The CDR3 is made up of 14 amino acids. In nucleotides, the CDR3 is TGTGCCAGCAGGACCTCAGGGGCGGGCACTGGAGCTTTCTTT. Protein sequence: CASRTSGAGTGAFF. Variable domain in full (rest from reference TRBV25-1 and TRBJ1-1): EADIYQTPRYLVIGTGKKITLECSQTMGHDKMYWYQQDPGMELHLIHYSYGVNSTEKGDLSSESTVSRIRTEHFPLTLESARPSHTSQYLCASRTSGAGTGAFFGQGTRLTVV.

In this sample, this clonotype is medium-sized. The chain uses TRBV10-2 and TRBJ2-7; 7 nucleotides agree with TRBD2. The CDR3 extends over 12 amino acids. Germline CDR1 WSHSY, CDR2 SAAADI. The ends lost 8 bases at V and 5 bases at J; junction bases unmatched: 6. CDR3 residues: CASRWAGDEQYF. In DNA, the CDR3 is TGCGCCAGCCGCTGGGCGGGAGACGAGCAGTACTTC.

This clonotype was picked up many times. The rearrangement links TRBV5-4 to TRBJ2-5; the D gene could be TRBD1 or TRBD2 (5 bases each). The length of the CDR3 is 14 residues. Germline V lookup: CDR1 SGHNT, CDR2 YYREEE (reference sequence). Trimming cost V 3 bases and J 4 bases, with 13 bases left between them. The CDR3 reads CASSSVGAPETQYF. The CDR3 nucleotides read TGTGCCAGCAGCTCGGTCGGGGCCCCAGAGACCCAGTACTTC.

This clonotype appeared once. This CDR3 is CSVGLAGFTDTQYF. The DNA for the CDR3 is TGCAGCGTTGGCCTAGCGGGCTTCACAGATACGCAGTATTTT. The rearrangement joins TRBV29-1 to TRBJ2-3; 8 bases are shared with TRBD2. Germline V gives CDR1 SQVTM, CDR2 ANQGSEA. Trimming at V came to 4 bases and at J to 2 bases, leaving 5 bases not matched to a gene. This CDR3 is built from 14 residues.

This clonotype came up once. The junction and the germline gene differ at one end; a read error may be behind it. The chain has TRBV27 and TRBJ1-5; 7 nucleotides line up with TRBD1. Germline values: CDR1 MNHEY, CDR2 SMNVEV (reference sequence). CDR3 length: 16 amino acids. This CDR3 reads CASSRRQGSSHQPQHF. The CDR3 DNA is TGTGCCAGCAGTCGGCGACAGGGTAGTTCACATCAGCCCCAACATTTT.

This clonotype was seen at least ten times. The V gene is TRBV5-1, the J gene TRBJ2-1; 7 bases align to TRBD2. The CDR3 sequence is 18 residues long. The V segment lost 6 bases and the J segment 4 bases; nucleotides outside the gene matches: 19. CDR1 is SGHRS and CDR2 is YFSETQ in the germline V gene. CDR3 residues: CASKSSTSGGGTYNEQFF. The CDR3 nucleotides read TGCGCCAGCAAGTCATCTACCAGCGGCGGGGGTACTTACAATGAGCAGTTCTTC.

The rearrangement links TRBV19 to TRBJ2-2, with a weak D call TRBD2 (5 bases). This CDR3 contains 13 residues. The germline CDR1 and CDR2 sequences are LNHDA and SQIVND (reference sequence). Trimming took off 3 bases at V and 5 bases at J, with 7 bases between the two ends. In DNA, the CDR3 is TGTGCCAGTAGTATCCGAGGGACCGGGGAGCTGTTTTTT. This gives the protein CASSIRGTGELFF.

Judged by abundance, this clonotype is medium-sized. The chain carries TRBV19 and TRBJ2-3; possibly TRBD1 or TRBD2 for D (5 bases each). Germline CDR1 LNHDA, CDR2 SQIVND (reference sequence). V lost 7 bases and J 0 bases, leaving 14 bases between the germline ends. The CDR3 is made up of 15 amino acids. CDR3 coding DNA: TGTGCCAGTAAAGTCGGGACGGCTAGCACAGATACGCAGTATTTT. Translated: CASKVGTASTDTQYF. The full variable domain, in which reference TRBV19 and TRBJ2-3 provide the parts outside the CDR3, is DGGITQSPKYLFRKEGQNVTLSCEQNLNHDAMYWYRQDPGQGLRLIYYSQIVNDFQKGDIAEGYSVSREKKESFPLTVTSAQKNPTAFYLCASKVGTASTDTQYFGPGTRLTVL.

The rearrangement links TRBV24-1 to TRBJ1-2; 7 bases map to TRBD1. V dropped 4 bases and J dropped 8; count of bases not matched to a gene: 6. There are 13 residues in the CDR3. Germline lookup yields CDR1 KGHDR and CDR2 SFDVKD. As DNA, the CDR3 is TGTGCCACCAGTGACCGGGACAGTGAAGGCTACACCTTC. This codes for CATSDRDSEGYTF.

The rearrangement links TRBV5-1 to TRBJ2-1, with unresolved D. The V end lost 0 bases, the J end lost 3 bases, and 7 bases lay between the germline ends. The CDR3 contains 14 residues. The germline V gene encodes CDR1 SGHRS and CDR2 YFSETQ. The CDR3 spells CASSLVASYNEQFF. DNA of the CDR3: TGCGCCAGCAGCTTGGTGGCGAGCTACAATGAGCAGTTCTTC.

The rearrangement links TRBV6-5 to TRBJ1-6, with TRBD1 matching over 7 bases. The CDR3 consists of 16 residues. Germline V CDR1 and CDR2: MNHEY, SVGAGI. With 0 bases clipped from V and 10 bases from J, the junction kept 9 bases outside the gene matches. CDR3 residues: CASSYSRRQGKSPLHF. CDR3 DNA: TGTGCCAGCAGTTACTCGCGGCGACAGGGAAAATCACCCCTCCACTTT.

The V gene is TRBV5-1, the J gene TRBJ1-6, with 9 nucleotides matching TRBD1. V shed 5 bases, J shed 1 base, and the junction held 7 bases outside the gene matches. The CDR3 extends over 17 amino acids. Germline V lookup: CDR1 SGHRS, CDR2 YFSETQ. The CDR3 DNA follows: TGCGCCAGCAGTACTACAGGGGGCGCGTCCTATAATTCACCCCTCCACTTT. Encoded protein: CASSTTGGASYNSPLHF. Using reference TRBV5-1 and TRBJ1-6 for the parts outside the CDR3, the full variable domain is KAGVTQTPRYLIKTRGQQVTLSCSPISGHRSVSWYQQTPGQGLQFLFEYFSETQRNKGNFPGRFSGRQFSNSRSEMNVSTLELGDSALYLCASSTTGGASYNSPLHFGNGTRLTVT.

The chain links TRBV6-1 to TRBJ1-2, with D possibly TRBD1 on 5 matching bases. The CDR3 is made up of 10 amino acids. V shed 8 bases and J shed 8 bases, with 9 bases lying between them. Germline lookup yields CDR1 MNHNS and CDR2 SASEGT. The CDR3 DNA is TGTGCCAGCGGGGCGGAAGGCTACACCTTC. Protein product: CASGAEGYTF.

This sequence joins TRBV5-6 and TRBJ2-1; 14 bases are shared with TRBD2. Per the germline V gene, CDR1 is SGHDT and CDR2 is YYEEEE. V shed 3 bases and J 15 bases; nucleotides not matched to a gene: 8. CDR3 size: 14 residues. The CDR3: CASSSRTSGGPGFF. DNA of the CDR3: TGTGCCAGCAGCTCACGGACTAGCGGGGGGCCAGGGTTCTTC.

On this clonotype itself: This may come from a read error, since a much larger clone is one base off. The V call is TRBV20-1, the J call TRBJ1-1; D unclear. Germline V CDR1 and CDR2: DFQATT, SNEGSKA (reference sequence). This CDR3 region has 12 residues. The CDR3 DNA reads TGCAGTGCTCCCGGGATAAGGACTGGAGCTTTCTTT. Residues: CSAPGIRTGAFF.

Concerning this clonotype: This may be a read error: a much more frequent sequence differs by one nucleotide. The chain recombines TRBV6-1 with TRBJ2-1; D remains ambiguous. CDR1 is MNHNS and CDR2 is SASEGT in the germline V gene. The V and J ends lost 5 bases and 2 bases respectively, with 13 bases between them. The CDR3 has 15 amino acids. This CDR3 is CASSQNSIPYNEQFF. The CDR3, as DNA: TGTGCCAGCAGTCAAAATTCCATCCCCTACAATGAGCAGTTCTTC.

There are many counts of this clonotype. For the CDR3, the DNA is TGTGCCAGCTCATTCCGGGACGCCTTCTCTGGAAACACCATATATTTT. This encodes CASSFRDAFSGNTIYF. The V and J genes are TRBV18 and TRBJ1-3; possible D gene TRBD1, 5 bases. Trimming cost V 5 bases and J 0 bases, with 14 bases left between them. This CDR3 spans 16 amino acids. CDR1 is KGHSH and CDR2 is LQKENI in the germline V gene. The full variable domain, in which reference TRBV18 and TRBJ1-3 provide the parts outside the CDR3, is NAGVMQNPRHLVRRRGQEARLRCSPMKGHSHVYWYRQLPEEGLKFMVYLQKENIIDESGMPKERFSAEFPKEGPSILRIQQVVRGDSAAYFCASSFRDAFSGNTIYFGEGSWLTVV.

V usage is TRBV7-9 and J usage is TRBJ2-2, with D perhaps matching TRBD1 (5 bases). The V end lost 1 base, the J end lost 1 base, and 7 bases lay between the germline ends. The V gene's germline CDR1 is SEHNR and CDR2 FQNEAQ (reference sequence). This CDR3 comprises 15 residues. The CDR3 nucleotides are TGTGCCAGCAGCTTAGTTCAGGGGAACACCGGGGAGCTGTTTTTT. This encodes CASSLVQGNTGELFF.

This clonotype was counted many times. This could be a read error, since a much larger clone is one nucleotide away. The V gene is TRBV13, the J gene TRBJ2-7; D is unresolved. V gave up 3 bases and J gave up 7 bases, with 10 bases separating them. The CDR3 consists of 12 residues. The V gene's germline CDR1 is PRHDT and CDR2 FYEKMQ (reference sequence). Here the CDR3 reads CASSFLAGEQYF. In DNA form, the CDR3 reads TGTGCCAGCAGCTTTCTGGCCGGGGAGCAGTACTTC. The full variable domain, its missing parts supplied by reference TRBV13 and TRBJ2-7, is AAGVIQSPRHLIKEKRETATLKCYPIPRHDTVYWYQQGPGQDPQFLISFYEKMQSDKGSIPDRFSAQQFSDYHSELNMSSLELGDSALYFCASSFLAGEQYFGPGTRLTVT.